This T cell receptor beta chain was captured in a study of T-cell reconstitution after alpha-beta-depleted transplantation in children. Details on this clonotype: Antigen specificity is unknown.

Whole-study results and caveats: Reported findings indicate that, about two months after transplant, alpha-beta T cells came from several hundred expanded clones, which were derived from non-depleted graft cells. At the one-year point after transplant, T-cell counts and TCRbeta diversity were found to come mostly from T cells that had been newly produced. It was surviving recipient T cells and thymic progenitors that gave some patients high TCRbeta diversity at day 60.

CDR1 and CDR2 from the germline V gene are SGHTA and FQGNSA. The CDR3 has 17 amino acids. V was clipped by 5 bases and J by 4 bases; unmatched bases: 13. Unique molecular identifiers were incorporated into the prepared TCRbeta library. TCRdb re-analysed the PCR reads in MiXCR, keeping a single row per CDR3 protein. The profile shows about 610,000 distinct CDR3 sequences, around 27% of them singletons. The clonotype comes from a boy under two years old with Wiskott-Aldrich syndrome, due to receive a stem cell transplant. This material consisted of PBMCs, taken before TCRalphabeta/CD19-depleted stem cell transplant. This chain links TRBV7-2 with TRBJ2-5, with 10 bases fitting TRBD1. CDR3 DNA sequence: TGTGCCAGCAGCCCATCGGGCGGGACAGGGGCGGGAGAGACCCAGTACTTC. Translating it yields CASSPSGGTGAGETQYF.